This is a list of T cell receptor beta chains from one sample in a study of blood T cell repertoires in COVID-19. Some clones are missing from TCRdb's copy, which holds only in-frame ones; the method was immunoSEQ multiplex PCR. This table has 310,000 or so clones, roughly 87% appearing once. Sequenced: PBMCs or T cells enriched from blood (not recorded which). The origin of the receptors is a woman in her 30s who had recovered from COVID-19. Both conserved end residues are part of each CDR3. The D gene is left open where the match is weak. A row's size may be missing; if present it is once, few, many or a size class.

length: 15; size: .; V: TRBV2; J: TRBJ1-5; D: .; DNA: TGTGCCAGCAGTAGGATTTCGGGTAGCAATCAGCCCCAGCATTTT; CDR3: CASSRISGSNQPQHF
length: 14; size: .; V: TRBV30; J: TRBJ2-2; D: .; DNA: TGTGCCTGGAGCAGGGTGTCGAACACCGGGGAGCTGTTTTTT; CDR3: CAWSRVSNTGELFF
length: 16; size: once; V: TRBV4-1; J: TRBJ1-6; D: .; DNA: TGCGCCAGCAGCACAGTCCGGACAGACAAGAATTCACCCCTCCACTTT; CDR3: CASSTVRTDKNSPLHF
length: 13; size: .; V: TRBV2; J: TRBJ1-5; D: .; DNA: TGTGCCAGCAGTGAGGCAGGGTTCTCGCCCCAGCATTTT; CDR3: CASSEAGFSPQHF
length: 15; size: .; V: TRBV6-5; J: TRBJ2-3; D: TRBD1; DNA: TGTGCCAGCACCCCCGGGACAGGGTGGACAGATACGCAGTATTTT; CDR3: CASTPGTGWTDTQYF
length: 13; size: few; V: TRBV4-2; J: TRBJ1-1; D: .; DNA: TGTGCCAGCAGCCAAGATCCTGGCAGGGAAGGTTTCTTT; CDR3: CASSQDPGREGFF
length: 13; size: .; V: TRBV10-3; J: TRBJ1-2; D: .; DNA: TGTGCCATCAGTGAGTCGCAGAACCGTGGCTACACCTTC; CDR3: CAISESQNRGYTF
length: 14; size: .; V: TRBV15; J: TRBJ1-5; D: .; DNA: TGTGCCACCAGCAGGGCGGGGGGGGTGGCGCCCCAGCATTTT; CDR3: CATSRAGGVAPQHF
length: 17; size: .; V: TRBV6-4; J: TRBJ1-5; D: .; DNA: TGTGCCAGCAGTGTAGGTGGGGCGTGGGGTAGCAATCAGCCCCAGCATTTT; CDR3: CASSVGGAWGSNQPQHF
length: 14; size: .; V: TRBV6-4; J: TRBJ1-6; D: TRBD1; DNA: TGTGCCAGCAGTGACAGGGGGCCTAATTCACCCCTCCACTTT; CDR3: CASSDRGPNSPLHF
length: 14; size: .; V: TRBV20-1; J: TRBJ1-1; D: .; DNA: TGCAGTGCTAGTGATGGAGGGGCTTGGACTGAAGCTTTCTTT; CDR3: CSASDGGAWTEAFF
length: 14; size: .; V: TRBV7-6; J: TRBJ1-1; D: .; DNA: TGTGCCAGCAGCTTAGGACTGATGAACACTGAAGCTTTCTTT; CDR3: CASSLGLMNTEAFF
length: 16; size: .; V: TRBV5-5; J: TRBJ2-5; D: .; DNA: TGTGCCAGCAGCTTGGGTTTTTCGGGAATCCAAGAGACCCAGTACTTC; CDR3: CASSLGFSGIQETQYF
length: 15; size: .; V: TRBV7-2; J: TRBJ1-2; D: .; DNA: TGTGCCAGCAGCTGGAAGCGGCGGCAGCACTATGGCTACACCTTC; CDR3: CASSWKRRQHYGYTF
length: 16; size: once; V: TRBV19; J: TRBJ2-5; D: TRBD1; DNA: TGTGCCAGTAGTCCCGCAGGGCAGGGGGTGCCAGAGACCCAGTACTTC; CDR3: CASSPAGQGVPETQYF
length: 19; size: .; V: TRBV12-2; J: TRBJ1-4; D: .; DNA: TGTGCAAGTCGCCTTCTCACCACGACGGAGGCGGCGGTGAGTGAAAAACTGTTTTTT; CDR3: CASRLLTTTEAAVSEKLFF
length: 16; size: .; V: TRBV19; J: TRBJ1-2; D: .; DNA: TGTGCCAGTAGAAGTGAGAGGTGGGGGGATAACTATGGCTACACCTTC; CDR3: CASRSERWGDNYGYTF
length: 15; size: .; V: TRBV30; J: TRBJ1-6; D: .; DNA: TGTGCCTGGAACCTCTCCCCTAATTTAAATTCACCCCTCCACTTT; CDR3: CAWNLSPNLNSPLHF
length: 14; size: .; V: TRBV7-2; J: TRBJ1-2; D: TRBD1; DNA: TGTGCCAGCAGCCACGGGACAGAACGACGCGGCTACACCTTC; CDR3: CASSHGTERRGYTF
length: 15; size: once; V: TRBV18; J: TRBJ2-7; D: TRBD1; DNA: TGTGCCAGCTCAGGGGGACAGGGGGCGCATTACGAGCAGTACTTC; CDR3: CASSGGQGAHYEQYF
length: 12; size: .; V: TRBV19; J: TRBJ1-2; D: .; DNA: TGTGCCAGTAGTCTAGACCCCGGTGGCTACACCTTC; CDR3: CASSLDPGGYTF
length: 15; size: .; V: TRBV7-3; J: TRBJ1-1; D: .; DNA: TGTGCCAGCAGCCCTACCGGGGGAGGCGGGACTGAAGCTTTCTTT; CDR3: CASSPTGGGGTEAFF
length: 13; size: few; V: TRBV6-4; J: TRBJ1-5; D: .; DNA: TGTGCCAGCAGCGACGTGGGAGGACAGCCCCAGCATTTT; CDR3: CASSDVGGQPQHF
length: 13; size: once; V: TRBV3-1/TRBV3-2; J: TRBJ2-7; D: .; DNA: TGTGCCAGCAGCCGGGGACATCGCTACGAGCAGTACTTC; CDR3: CASSRGHRYEQYF
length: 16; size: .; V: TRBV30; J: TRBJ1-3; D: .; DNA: TGTGCCTGGAGTGGATACAAGACAGGTGGCGGAAACACCATATATTTT; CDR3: CAWSGYKTGGGNTIYF
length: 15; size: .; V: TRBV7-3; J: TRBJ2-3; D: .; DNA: TGTGCCAGCAGCTTAGGGGGGACCCTCACAGATACGCAGTATTTT; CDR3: CASSLGGTLTDTQYF
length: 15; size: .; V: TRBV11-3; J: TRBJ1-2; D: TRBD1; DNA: TGTGCCTCCCCCCGGACAGGGCCCGGTAACTATGGCTACACCTTC; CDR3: CASPRTGPGNYGYTF
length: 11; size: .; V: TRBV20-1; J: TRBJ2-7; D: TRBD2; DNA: TGCAGTGGCGGGGGTCCCTACGAGCAGTACTTC; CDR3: CSGGGPYEQYF
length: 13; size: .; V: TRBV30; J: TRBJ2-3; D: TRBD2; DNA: TGTGCCTGGAGTGTACTGGGGGGGGATACGCAGTATTTT; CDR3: CAWSVLGGDTQYF
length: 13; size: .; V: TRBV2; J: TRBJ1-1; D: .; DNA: TGTGCCAGCAGTGAAATAGGGGGCACTGAAGCTTTCTTT; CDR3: CASSEIGGTEAFF
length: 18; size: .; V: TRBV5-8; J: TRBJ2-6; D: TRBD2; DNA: TGTGCCAGCAGCTTGTTAGCGGGCGCCCACTCTGGGGCCAACGTCCTGACTTTC; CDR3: CASSLLAGAHSGANVLTF
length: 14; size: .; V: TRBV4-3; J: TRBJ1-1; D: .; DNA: TGCGCCAGCAGCCATGCCGGCGAGGAAACTGAAGCTTTCTTT; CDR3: CASSHAGEETEAFF
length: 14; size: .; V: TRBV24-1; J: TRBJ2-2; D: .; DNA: TGTGCCACCAGTGAGCGGGCCGGGTCCGGGGAGCTGTTTTTT; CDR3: CATSERAGSGELFF
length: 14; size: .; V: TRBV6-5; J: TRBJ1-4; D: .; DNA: TGTGCCAGCAGTCGTCAGGGTAGGGATGAAAAACTGTTTTTT; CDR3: CASSRQGRDEKLFF
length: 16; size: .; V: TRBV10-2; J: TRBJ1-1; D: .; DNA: TGCGCCAGCAGTGGGACCCTCGACAGCATGAACACTGAAGCTTTCTTT; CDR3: CASSGTLDSMNTEAFF
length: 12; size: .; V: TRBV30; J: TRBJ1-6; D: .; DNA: TGTGCCTGGAGTGTAACCCAGGGACCCCTCCACTTT; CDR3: CAWSVTQGPLHF
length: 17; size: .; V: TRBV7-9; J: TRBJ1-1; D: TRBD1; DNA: TGTGCCAGCAGCTCCAAAAGACCGGGACAGGGGAACACTGAAGCTTTCTTT; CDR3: CASSSKRPGQGNTEAFF